Following are 27 T cell receptor beta chains from one sample sequenced in a study of CD8 T cells in ankylosing spondylitis. Via MiXCR, TCRdb re-called the 5' RACE reads, giving one row per CDR3 protein. The data contain fewer than 400,000 distinct CDR3 sequences, about 14% of them singletons. Material for sequencing was blood, either unsorted or a sorted T cell fraction (not recorded which). Source of these receptors: a male donor with ankylosing spondylitis or in good health (not recorded which).

The chain combines TRBV10-3 with TRBJ2-7; D possibly corresponds to TRBD2 (6 bases). With 6 bases removed from V and 3 bases from J, the gap between germline ends came to 15 bases. CDR3 length equals 14 residues. Germline V lookup: CDR1 ENHRY, CDR2 SYGVKD. The CDR3 protein is CAIREGTVNYEQYF. For the CDR3, the DNA is TGTGCCATCAGGGAGGGGACTGTCAACTACGAGCAGTACTTC.

The gene calls are TRBV6-5 and TRBJ1-2; the match to TRBD1 covers 7 bases. The CDR3 has 14 amino acids. Germline V gene sequence: CDR1 MNHEY, CDR2 SVGAGI. Trimming cost V 2 bases and J 6 bases; bases outside gene matches: 6. CDR3 protein: CASSYLGTVDGYTF. As DNA, the CDR3 is TGTGCCAGCAGTTACCTTGGGACAGTTGATGGCTACACCTTC.

This clonotype was counted a few times. V and J are TRBV2 and TRBJ1-1, with D unclear. The CDR3 extends over 13 amino acids. CDR1 and CDR2 from the germline V gene are SNHLY and FYNNEI. V dropped 1 base and J dropped 2 bases, with 5 bases sitting between them. In DNA, the CDR3 is TGTGCCAGCAGTGAAGATCACAACACTGAAGCTTTCTTT. This encodes CASSEDHNTEAFF.

The chain has TRBV4-1 and TRBJ2-7; the D gene is possibly TRBD2 (6 bases). Deletions cut 1 base from V and 4 bases from J, with 17 bases between. Germline CDR1 reads MGHRA; CDR2 reads YSYEKL. The CDR3 consists of 16 residues. The CDR3: CASSQVVGGRLYEQYF. CDR3 in DNA: TGCGCCAGCAGCCAAGTAGTAGGTGGGAGGCTGTACGAGCAGTACTTC.

The chain carries TRBV12-3 or TRBV12-4 and TRBJ1-2; 7 nucleotides match TRBD1. CDR3 length: 15 amino acids. Germline trimming cut 1 base from V and 7 bases from J; bases unmatched to any gene: 9. The DNA of the CDR3 is TGTGCCAGCAGTTTAGTAGGAGGGGGCGCTGGTGGCTACACCTTC. Translated: CASSLVGGGAGGYTF.

This clonotype was seen a few times. The chain uses TRBV10-3 and TRBJ2-5; D is uncertain. The V gene's germline CDR1 is ENHRY and CDR2 SYGVKD. The CDR3 is 12 residues long. Trimming shortened V by 10 bases and J by 5 bases, and 14 bases separated the two germline ends. CDR3 nucleotide sequence: TGTGCCACCTCCGTTCTCTCGGAGACCCAGTACTTC. Translating it yields CATSVLSETQYF.

This clonotype turned up a few times. CDR3 nucleotide sequence: TGCAGCGTTGAAGAATGGGGGCAAGGCACCGGGGAGCTGTTTTTT. Translated, it gives CSVEEWGQGTGELFF. The chain recombines TRBV29-1 with TRBJ2-2, with a tentative D call TRBD1 (6 bases). Germline V gene sequence: CDR1 SQVTM, CDR2 ANQGSEA. This CDR3 contains 15 residues. Trimming stripped 0 bases from V and 4 bases from J, with 12 bases between.

This chain connects TRBV3-1 to TRBJ2-1; 9 nucleotides agree with TRBD2. Germline values: CDR1 LGHDT, CDR2 YNNKEL (reference sequence). Losses at the gene ends were 1 base for V and 7 bases for J; bases not matched to a gene: 8. The CDR3 runs 16 residues. CDR3 nucleotide sequence: TGTGCCAGCAGCCAAGTTGCTAGCGGGGAGGGGAATGAGCAGTTCTTC. This encodes CASSQVASGEGNEQFF.

This clonotype was counted at least ten times. This chain uses TRBV6-2 or TRBV6-3 with TRBJ2-1, with 10 bases that match TRBD1. Unmatched junction bases numbered 12, after V lost 4 bases and J lost 6 bases. The CDR3 extends over 17 amino acids. Germline CDR1 and CDR2: MNHEY and SVGEGT. The chain's CDR3 is CASSSETGGGGSNEQFF. The DNA of the CDR3 is TGTGCCAGCAGTTCCGAGACAGGGGGCGGAGGGAGCAATGAGCAGTTCTTC.

This clonotype was counted between two and nine times. This chain links TRBV3-1 with TRBJ2-7; 10 nucleotides align to TRBD2. This CDR3 contains 15 residues. The germline CDR1 and CDR2 sequences are LGHDT and YNNKEL (reference sequence). Trimming took 0 bases from V and 6 from J; bases not matched to a gene: 5. CDR3 DNA: TGTGCCAGCAGCCAAGATGCTAGCGGGAGTGCCGAGCAGTACTTC. It translates to CASSQDASGSAEQYF.

The chain couples TRBV12-3 or TRBV12-4 to TRBJ1-5, with 10 bases matching TRBD1. The CDR3 spans 16 residues. Trimming cost V 6 bases and J 0 bases; bases outside gene matches: 5. The CDR3 sequence: CASSTGQGFSNQPQHF. In DNA form, the CDR3 reads TGTGCCAGCAGCACGGGACAGGGGTTTAGCAATCAGCCCCAGCATTTT.

J is TRBJ2-1 and V is TRBV9, with 10 bases lining up with TRBD2. The germline V gene encodes CDR1 SGDLS and CDR2 YYNGEE. This CDR3 comprises 16 residues. Trimming removed 3 bases from V and 7 bases from J; junction bases left unmatched: 10. CDR3 sequence reads: CASSASSGRIGNEQFF. The CDR3 DNA sequence: TGTGCCAGCAGCGCGTCTAGCGGGAGAATAGGTAATGAGCAGTTCTTC.

The chain is built from TRBV3-1 and TRBJ2-7; TRBD2 might be the D (7 bases). Trimming took off 0 bases at V and 3 bases at J, with 24 bases between the two ends. This CDR3 comprises 19 residues. The germline gives CDR1 LGHDT, CDR2 YNNKEL (reference sequence). DNA of the CDR3: TGTGCCAGCAGCCAAGATCGGAGTAGGGGGGGGGCCCCCCACTACGAGCAGTACTTC. It translates to CASSQDRSRGGAPHYEQYF.

Only a few counts were recorded for this clonotype. V and J are TRBV18 and TRBJ2-1; D uncertain. This CDR3 spans 15 amino acids. Trimming took off 4 bases at V and 1 base at J, with 11 bases between the two ends. Germline V gene sequence: CDR1 KGHSH, CDR2 LQKENI. The CDR3 DNA reads TGTGCCAGCTCACGGAATAGCCGATCCTACAATGAGCAGTTCTTC. This gives the protein CASSRNSRSYNEQFF.

This clonotype has only a few counts. This sequence joins TRBV5-1 and TRBJ2-1; 13 bases are a match to TRBD2. Germline-derived CDR1 and CDR2 are SGHRS and YFSETQ. This CDR3 region has 18 residues. The junction had 10 bases not matched to a gene; V was cut back by 2 bases and J by 5 bases. CDR3 coding DNA: TGCGCCAGCAGCTTTCTCGGACTAGCGGGAGTCGGAAACAATGAGCAGTTCTTC. This translates into CASSFLGLAGVGNNEQFF.

This clonotype has more than one count but fewer than ten. This chain connects TRBV12-3 or TRBV12-4 to TRBJ1-5; 9 nucleotides match TRBD1. The CDR3 has 15 amino acids. J was trimmed by 1 base and V by 6 bases; bases with no gene match: 4. The CDR3 nucleotides read TGTGCCAGCAGGGACAGGGGAGGAAGCAATCAGCCCCAGCATTTT. Encoded protein: CASRDRGGSNQPQHF.

This chain uses TRBV5-6 with TRBJ2-7; either TRBD1 or TRBD2 may supply D (5 bases each). V was trimmed by 8 bases and J by 2 bases, leaving 17 bases between them. The CDR3 is made up of 14 amino acids. The germline CDR1 and CDR2 sequences are SGHDT and YYEEEE. CDR3 nucleotide sequence: TGTGCCAGGAGCCGCGGGCAGGGAACCTACGAGCAGTACTTC. Its protein product is CARSRGQGTYEQYF. The whole variable domain, filled in from reference TRBV5-6 and TRBJ2-7, reads DAGVTQSPTHLIKTRGQQVTLRCSPKSGHDTVSWYQQALGQGPQFIFQYYEEEERQRGNFPDRFSGHQFPNYSSELNVNALLLGDSALYLCARSRGQGTYEQYFGPGTRLTVT.

This clonotype was counted only a few times. The chain couples TRBV12-3 or TRBV12-4 to TRBJ2-5, with 9 positions matching TRBD1. Trimming took 3 bases from V and 5 from J; bases not matched to a gene: 4. CDR3 size: 14 residues. The CDR3 DNA follows: TGTGCCAGCAGTTTTAACAGGGGGCGGGAGACCCAGTACTTC. It codes for CASSFNRGRETQYF.

This clonotype came up a few times. The chain combines TRBV29-1 with TRBJ1-1, with no clear D. Germline CDR1 reads SQVTM; CDR2 reads ANQGSEA. This CDR3 comprises 13 residues. V lost 7 bases and J 0 bases, leaving 12 bases between the germline ends. This CDR3 reads CSAGGWVNTEAFF. DNA of the CDR3: TGCAGCGCCGGAGGGTGGGTGAACACTGAAGCTTTCTTT.

This chain links TRBV5-1 with TRBJ2-7; tentatively, D is TRBD1 or TRBD2 (5 bases each). CDR1 SGHRS and CDR2 YFSETQ come from the germline V gene. V gave up 4 bases and J gave up 3 bases, with 20 bases separating them. CDR3 length: 16 residues. CDR3 bases: TGCGCCAGCAGCGCGTTCCGGGACGCAGGTAACTACGAGCAGTACTTC. Translating it yields CASSAFRDAGNYEQYF.

V gene TRBV20-1 combines with J gene TRBJ2-4, with 7 bases fitting TRBD1. Unmatched junction bases numbered 10, after V lost 2 bases and J lost 6 bases. The CDR3 spans 15 residues. Looked up from germline, CDR1 is DFQATT and CDR2 is SNEGSKA (reference sequence). CDR3 bases: TGCAGTGCTAGATTCCAGGGGGACCCAAGAAACATTCAGTACTTC. As protein: CSARFQGDPRNIQYF.

This clonotype was seen a few times. The chain employs TRBV12-3 or TRBV12-4 and TRBJ2-1, with a tentative D call TRBD2 (6 bases). The V and J ends lost 7 bases and 2 bases respectively, with 15 bases between them. The CDR3 covers 15 residues. In nucleotides, the CDR3 is TGTGCCAGCACCCAGTCCGGGGGAACCTACAATGAGCAGTTCTTC. Translation: CASTQSGGTYNEQFF.

The chain combines TRBV7-9 with TRBJ1-2; D ambiguous. In germline, CDR1 is SEHNR, CDR2 FQNEAQ (reference sequence). This CDR3 has 15 residues. V lost 5 bases to trimming and J lost 2 bases, with 15 bases between them. Here the CDR3 DNA reads TGTGCCAGCAGCCCAGACTATGAATCGAACTATGGCTACACCTTC. Its translation: CASSPDYESNYGYTF.

J is TRBJ2-2 and V is TRBV7-9; either TRBD1 or TRBD2 may supply D (6 bases each). The germline V gene encodes CDR1 SEHNR and CDR2 FQNEAQ (reference sequence). The CDR3 is 16 amino acids. Trimming shortened V by 5 bases and J by 1 base, and 14 bases separated the two germline ends. CDR3 region: CASSRSGALNTGELFF. The CDR3 nucleotides are TGTGCCAGCAGCCGGTCGGGGGCCCTGAACACCGGGGAGCTGTTTTTT.

The CDR3 is CASSLEAGFSEQYF. DNA for the CDR3: TGTGCCAGCAGCTTAGAAGCGGGGTTTAGCGAGCAGTACTTC. The chain recombines TRBV7-2 with TRBJ2-7; 7 bases are shared with TRBD2. Trimming cost V 1 base and J 6 bases; bases outside gene matches: 6. Germline CDR1 reads SGHTA; CDR2 reads FQGNSA. The CDR3 is 14 residues long.

The chain uses TRBV29-1 and TRBJ2-1; no clear D. The CDR3 runs to 14 residues. V lost 6 bases, J lost 1 base, and 13 bases lay in between. The germline gives CDR1 SQVTM, CDR2 ANQGSEA. The CDR3 here is CSVLFIASYNEQFF. Here the CDR3 DNA reads TGCAGCGTGCTTTTTATAGCTTCCTACAATGAGCAGTTCTTC.

The sample holds a few counts of this clonotype. The chain recombines TRBV11-1 with TRBJ2-1, with TRBD2 matching 14 bases. Germline CDR1 reads SGHAT; CDR2 reads FQDESV (reference sequence). Trimming at V came to 3 bases and at J to 0 bases, leaving 10 bases not matched to a gene. There are 20 residues in the CDR3. CDR3 nucleotide sequence: TGTGCCAGCAGCTTTGGTCCCGGACTAGCGGGAGGAGGCTCCTACAATGAGCAGTTCTTC. Residues: CASSFGPGLAGGGSYNEQFF.